This T cell receptor beta chain was sequenced in a study of T cell repertoires in cytomegalovirus infection (dated by TCRdb to between 2018 and 2020). The study in broad terms: Donor HLA type was relevant to the analysis, because carriage of CMV infection together with the matching HLA type was indicated by public TCR beta signatures. Overall results and qualifications from the work: Carriers of CMV infection plus the relevant HLA type were discriminated by the cumulative frequency of public TCR beta family members in the study cohort and in an independent roughly 400-donor cohort. The ex vivo response was dominated by HLA-C-restricted CMV-specific TCR beta clonotypes, which also provided the single most frequent clonotype in two of eight donors.

V is trimmed back by 7 bases and J by 5 bases, and the junction contains 6 bases that no gene match accounts for. CDR1 and CDR2 were assigned from the germline V gene as MDHEN and SYDVKM. From the cysteine up to the phenylalanine, the CDR3 has a length of 14 residues. Only CDR3 DNA is held: 42 bases, read in frame from base 1. As to this clonotype: No antigen is known for it. Base quality data are lacking; no much larger clone is found one base away.

Sequenced using an Illumina HiSeq 1500. Starting from the raw public reads, TCRdb applied fastp trimming at Q25, assembled clones with MiXCR and retained in-frame beta chains. Each entry merges the rows of one CDR3 protein and shows their most common DNA and genes. The table for this sample lists 350,000 to 500,000 distinct CDR3 sequences; under 40% of them were counted only once. The top ten constitute roughly 13% of the sample. The sample comprised PBMCs. The sequence links TRBV28 to TRBJ1-5; 9 bases in the middle match TRBD1. The sequence was obtained from a human donor in good health (CMV status not recorded). Some clones in this sample may be carry-over from other donors' samples. CDR3 protein: CASTPGQGHQPQHF. The sequenced DNA: TGTGCCAGCACCCCGGGACAGGGACATCAGCCCCAGCATTTT.